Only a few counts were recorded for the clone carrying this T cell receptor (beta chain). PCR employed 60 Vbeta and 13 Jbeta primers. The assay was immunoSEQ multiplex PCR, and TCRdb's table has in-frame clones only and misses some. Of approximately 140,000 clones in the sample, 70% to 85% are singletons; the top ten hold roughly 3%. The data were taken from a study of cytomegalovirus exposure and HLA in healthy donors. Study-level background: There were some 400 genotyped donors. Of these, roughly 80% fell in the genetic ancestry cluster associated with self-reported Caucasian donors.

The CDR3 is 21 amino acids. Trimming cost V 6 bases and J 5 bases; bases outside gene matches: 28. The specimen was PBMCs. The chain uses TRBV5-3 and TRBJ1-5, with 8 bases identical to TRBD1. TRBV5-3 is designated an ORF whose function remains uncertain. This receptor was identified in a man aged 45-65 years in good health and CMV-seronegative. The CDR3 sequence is CARIPRSPARKDREWDQPQHF. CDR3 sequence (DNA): TGTGCCAGAATTCCTAGGTCCCCCGCAAGAAAGGACAGGGAATGGGATCAGCCCCAGCATTTT.